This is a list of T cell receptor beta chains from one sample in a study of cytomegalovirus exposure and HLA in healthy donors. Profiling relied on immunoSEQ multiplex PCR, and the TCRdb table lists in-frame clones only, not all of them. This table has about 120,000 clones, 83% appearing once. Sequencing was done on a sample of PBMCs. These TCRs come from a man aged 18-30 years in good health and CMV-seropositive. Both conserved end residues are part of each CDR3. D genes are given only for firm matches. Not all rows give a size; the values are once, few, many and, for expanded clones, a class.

cdr3_nt: TGTGCCAGTAGCCCATTCGGGACAACGGGCTACACCTTC
cdr3_aa: CASSPFGTTGYTF
j_call: TRBJ1-2
v_call: TRBV19
clone_size: .
d_call: .

cdr3_nt: TGTGCCAGCAGCGCACAGGGAGAAAAACTGTTTTTT
cdr3_aa: CASSAQGEKLFF
j_call: TRBJ1-4
v_call: TRBV9
clone_size: .
d_call: .

cdr3_nt: TGTGCCAGCAGCGGGGACAGGTTCACTGAAGCTTTCTTT
cdr3_aa: CASSGDRFTEAFF
j_call: TRBJ1-1
v_call: TRBV9
clone_size: once
d_call: TRBD1

cdr3_nt: TGTGCCAGTAGTAGCGCAGGGGATAATTCACCCCTCCACTTT
cdr3_aa: CASSSAGDNSPLHF
j_call: TRBJ1-6
v_call: TRBV19
clone_size: .
d_call: .

cdr3_nt: TGCGCCAGCAGCTTGTTAGGACAGGGTGGAGAGACCCAGTACTTC
cdr3_aa: CASSLLGQGGETQYF
j_call: TRBJ2-5
v_call: TRBV5-1
clone_size: .
d_call: TRBD1

cdr3_nt: TGTGCCACCTTGCCGGGTGCTGGATACGAGCAGTACTTC
cdr3_aa: CATLPGAGYEQYF
j_call: TRBJ2-7
v_call: TRBV19
clone_size: .
d_call: .

cdr3_nt: TGTGCCAGCAGCCAAGCTGCGGGACTCCACACAGATACGCAGTATTTT
cdr3_aa: CASSQAAGLHTDTQYF
j_call: TRBJ2-3
v_call: TRBV14
clone_size: .
d_call: .

cdr3_nt: TGTGCCAGCAGCCCCCGGGGGGCGGTAGGGAGGCAAGAGACCCAGTACTTC
cdr3_aa: CASSPRGAVGRQETQYF
j_call: TRBJ2-5
v_call: TRBV5-4
clone_size: .
d_call: .

cdr3_nt: TGTGCCAGCAGTTCCTATGCCAGAAGGGAGGAAGACACCGGGGAGCTGTTTTTT
cdr3_aa: CASSSYARREEDTGELFF
j_call: TRBJ2-2
v_call: TRBV5-6
clone_size: .
d_call: .

cdr3_nt: TGCAGCGTTGAAGATGGGGGAACAGGGGGTTACGAGCAGTACTTC
cdr3_aa: CSVEDGGTGGYEQYF
j_call: TRBJ2-7
v_call: TRBV29-1
clone_size: .
d_call: TRBD1

cdr3_nt: TGTGCCAGCAGGAGGGGACAGGGGTATGGCTACACCTTC
cdr3_aa: CASRRGQGYGYTF
j_call: TRBJ1-2
v_call: TRBV2
clone_size: few
d_call: TRBD1

cdr3_nt: TGTGCCAGCACCCTCCCGGGAGGGAACACTGAAGCTTTCTTT
cdr3_aa: CASTLPGGNTEAFF
j_call: TRBJ1-1
v_call: TRBV6-5
clone_size: .
d_call: .

cdr3_nt: TGTGCCAGCAGCCCTCCTGACAGGGTGAATGGCTACACCTTC
cdr3_aa: CASSPPDRVNGYTF
j_call: TRBJ1-2
v_call: TRBV4-2
clone_size: .
d_call: TRBD1

cdr3_nt: TGCAGCGCTGACCAGGGTGATAATGAGCAGTTCTTC
cdr3_aa: CSADQGDNEQFF
j_call: TRBJ2-1
v_call: TRBV29-1
clone_size: .
d_call: .

cdr3_nt: TGTGCCAGCAGTTTTGAGGGGACAGCTAACTATGGCTACACCTTC
cdr3_aa: CASSFEGTANYGYTF
j_call: TRBJ1-2
v_call: TRBV28
clone_size: .
d_call: TRBD1

cdr3_nt: TGTGCCAGCAGCCCCGGGACAGGGGTTTCGAGTGCTAGCTCCTACGAGCAGTACTTC
cdr3_aa: CASSPGTGVSSASSYEQYF
j_call: TRBJ2-7
v_call: TRBV13
clone_size: .
d_call: TRBD1

cdr3_nt: TGTGCCTGGACCCAGATTGAAGCTTTCTTT
cdr3_aa: CAWTQIEAFF
j_call: TRBJ1-1
v_call: TRBV30
clone_size: .
d_call: .

cdr3_nt: TGTGCCAGCAGTGAAGCACAGACAGGGGGCGATGAGCAGTTCTTC
cdr3_aa: CASSEAQTGGDEQFF
j_call: TRBJ2-1
v_call: TRBV6-1
clone_size: .
d_call: TRBD1

cdr3_nt: TGTGCCATCAGTGTAGCGGGGGGCTCGGAGACCCAGTACTTC
cdr3_aa: CAISVAGGSETQYF
j_call: TRBJ2-5
v_call: TRBV10-3
clone_size: once
d_call: TRBD2

cdr3_nt: TGTGCCAGCAGCTTAACGGGAGGACAGGGTGGAGGGACAGATACGCAGTATTTT
cdr3_aa: CASSLTGGQGGGTDTQYF
j_call: TRBJ2-3
v_call: TRBV7-3
clone_size: .
d_call: TRBD1

cdr3_nt: TGTGCCAGCAGTCCAACTAGCGGGGGGAGCTCCTACGAGCAGTACTTC
cdr3_aa: CASSPTSGGSSYEQYF
j_call: TRBJ2-7
v_call: TRBV28
clone_size: .
d_call: TRBD2

cdr3_nt: TGCGCCAGCAGCGCCAACAGGGGAAACTATGGCTACACCTTC
cdr3_aa: CASSANRGNYGYTF
j_call: TRBJ1-2
v_call: TRBV4-1
clone_size: .
d_call: TRBD1

cdr3_nt: TGTGCCAGTAGTCCTAGGACAGGGAGTTCCTACGAGCAGTACTTC
cdr3_aa: CASSPRTGSSYEQYF
j_call: TRBJ2-7
v_call: TRBV19
clone_size: .
d_call: TRBD1